The clone carrying this T cell receptor (beta chain) occurred a few times. Its specificity is unknown. TCRdb ran MiXCR on the reads and lists one entry per CDR3 protein. The sample contains about 830,000 distinct CDR3 sequences, approximately 32% of which appear only once. This specimen comes from a study of T cell repertoires in cytomegalovirus infection. The V end lost 1 base, the J end lost 0 bases, and 7 bases lay between the germline ends. Looked up from germline, CDR1 is SGHVS and CDR2 is FNYEAQ. There are 16 residues in the CDR3. This receptor was taken from a human donor in good health (CMV status not recorded). Some clones in this sample may be carry-over from other donors' samples. The chain recombines TRBV7-6 with TRBJ2-6; the D is unclear. This specimen was cultured CD8+ T cells from PBMCs, taken from culture after CMV antigen stimulation. In nucleotides, the CDR3 is TGTGCCAGCAGCTTAGGGCGACGCTCTGGGGCCAACGTCCTGACTTTC. It is translated as CASSLGRRSGANVLTF. Full variable domain (remainder filled in from reference TRBV7-6 and TRBJ2-6): GAGVSQSPRYKVTKRGQDVALRCDPISGHVSLYWYRQALGQGPEFLTYFNYEAQQDKSGLPNDRFSAERPEGSISTLTIQRTEQRDSAMYRCASSLGRRSGANVLTFGAGSRLTVL.